This paragraph reports one T cell receptor beta chain. The antigen is not known. The data originate from a study of T cell repertoires in cytomegalovirus infection. For the study at large: HLA-C-restricted CMV epitopes, recently identified, and well-studied HLA-B-restricted ones were used by the study. It was the public TCR beta signatures that indicated both CMV infection and matching HLA type.

TCRdb processed the reads anew with MiXCR; each CDR3 protein has one entry. The sample has about 770,000 distinct CDR3 sequences, 25% to 30% seen once. Trimming stripped 7 bases from V and 0 bases from J, with 9 bases between. This CDR3 region has 14 residues. The chain carries TRBV12-3 or TRBV12-4 and TRBJ2-2; no clear D. The receptor was isolated from a human donor in good health (CMV status not recorded). Some clones in this sample may be carry-over from other donors' samples. The specimen was cultured CD8+ T cells from PBMCs, collected from culture after CMV antigen stimulation. CDR3 nucleotide sequence: TGTGCCAGCATCCCTTCACCGAACACCGGGGAGCTGTTTTTT. Its protein product is CASIPSPNTGELFF.